The source of this TCR beta chain is a study of STAT5B mutations in CD4+ large granular lymphocyte leukemia. This clone occurred once. Its antigen is still unknown. Study-wide results and caveats: Top patient clones used TRBV06 genes more often: 8/27 versus 2/35 in controls. Without putative leukemic clones, patient CD4-sorted repertoires remained more clonal than healthy CD4+ repertoires.

The protocol was immunoSEQ multiplex PCR, while the TCRdb copy is restricted to in-frame clones and leaves out a portion. The table records tens of thousands of clones, roughly 80% of them present only once. This CDR3 region has 17 residues. Trimming removed 7 bases from V and 8 bases from J; junction bases left unmatched: 19. Germline V lookup: CDR1 MDHEN, CDR2 SYDVKM. The chain uses TRBV28 and TRBJ2-4, with TRBD1 matching 8 bases. The clonotype was recovered from a human donor in good health. Sequences were obtained from CD4+ T cells from blood buffy coats. CDR3 residues: CASTLVRGRGQGYIQYF. The CDR3 DNA follows: TGTGCCAGCACCCTAGTGAGGGGCAGGGGGCAGGGGTACATTCAGTACTTC.